This TCR beta chain was sequenced in a study of blood T cell repertoires in COVID-19. Study overall: Some COVID-19 samples were acute and others convalescent; all came from the United States, Italy and Spain. PBMCs, B-cell-depleted T cells, or T cells were the source of the cDNA or gDNA that made up the material.

Source study methods: By means of reference gene primer amplification, nucleated cell counts were estimated. The repertoire was sequenced with immunoSEQ multiplex PCR; TCRdb's copy has only in-frame clones and lacks some. The DNA was the basis for D and trimming; V, J and clone size are from that table. This sample has some 140,000 clones, with approximately 85% found just once. Sequences were obtained from peripheral blood. The receptor was isolated from a human donor in a cohort sampled during active COVID-19.

The CDR3 region is CASSPRAGKGYTF. The DNA of the CDR3 is TGTGCCAGCAGCCCCCGAGCAGGGAAGGGCTACACCTTC. V gene TRBV6-2 or TRBV6-3 combines with J gene TRBJ1-2, with D maybe TRBD1 (5 bases). The germline V gene has CDR1 MNHEY and CDR2 SVGEGT. CDR3 length equals 13 residues. Trimming took off 6 bases at V and 8 bases at J, with 16 bases between the two ends.